Below, 15 T cell receptor beta chains from the same sample are listed, as sequenced in a study of blood T cell repertoires in COVID-19 (dated by TCRdb to 2019 to 2021). Receptor amplification or capture employed the immunoSEQ multiplex PCR assay. Imported from immuneACCESS, the table was reduced by TCRdb to in-frame sequences with V and J called. These copies leave out some clones; in studies compared against another copy, an unresolved V gene accounts for under half, and the cause of the remainder is not known. The table for this sample lists about 200,000 clones; 70% to 90% of them were counted only once. The top ten constitute 2.5% to 3.5% of the sample. Sequenced: peripheral blood. The origin of the receptors is a man aged 55-75 years with acute or convalescent COVID-19.

This sequence joins TRBV27 and TRBJ1-5; TRBD1 is a possible D gene (5 bases). V lost 2 bases, J lost 2 bases, and 13 bases lay in between. The CDR3 extends over 16 amino acids. Germline values: CDR1 MNHEY, CDR2 SMNVEV (reference sequence). CDR3 bases: TGTGCCAGCAGTTTAGGTTTAGGGGCCGGCAATCAGCCCCAGCATTTT. Translating it yields CASSLGLGAGNQPQHF.

This chain joins TRBV7-9 and TRBJ2-3; TRBD1 might be the D (6 bases). V was shortened by 5 bases and J by 0 bases, with 12 bases between the two germline ends. CDR3 size: 15 residues. Germline CDR1 reads SEHNR; CDR2 reads FQNEAQ (reference sequence). As DNA, the CDR3 is TGTGCCAGCAGCACTCGACAGGCTAGCACAGATACGCAGTATTTT. Translated: CASSTRQASTDTQYF.

The chain links TRBV6-2 or TRBV6-3 to TRBJ2-2, with TRBD1 matching 8 bases. CDR1 and CDR2 from the germline V gene are MNHEY and SVGEGT. CDR3 size: 13 residues. Germline trimming cut 6 bases from V and 7 bases from J; bases unmatched to any gene: 4. The chain's CDR3 is CASSNTGGGELFF. The CDR3, as DNA: TGTGCCAGCAGCAACACAGGGGGCGGGGAGCTGTTTTTT.

This rearrangement joins TRBV4-1 to TRBJ2-2, with 10 bases that match TRBD2. V trimming: 0 bases; J trimming: 4 bases; junction bases outside the gene matches: 11. CDR1 MGHRA and CDR2 YSYEKL come from the germline V gene. The CDR3 covers 19 residues. CDR3 amino acids: CASSQDRLAGVGSTGELFF. The CDR3 bases are TGCGCCAGCAGCCAAGACCGGCTAGCGGGAGTCGGGAGCACCGGGGAGCTGTTTTTT.

With respect to this clone: The same CDR3 also results from other DNA sequences found in this sample. The V and J genes are TRBV12-3 or TRBV12-4 and TRBJ2-7, with 8 bases matching TRBD2. J lost 3 bases, V lost 5 bases, and 3 bases had no gene match. CDR3 length equals 13 residues. CDR3 nucleotides: TGTGCCAGCAGTCCCCGGGGGGGCTACGAGCAGTACTTC. This encodes CASSPRGGYEQYF.

The V and J genes are TRBV7-9 and TRBJ2-2, with D possibly matching TRBD1 (6 bases). The length of the CDR3 is 15 residues. CDR1 and CDR2 from the germline V gene are SEHNR and FQNEAQ (reference sequence). V gave up 2 bases and J gave up 0 bases, with 7 bases separating them. The CDR3 sequence: CASSLNRANTGELFF. The DNA for the CDR3 is TGTGCCAGCAGCTTAAACAGGGCGAACACCGGGGAGCTGTTTTTT.

The J gene is TRBJ1-1, the V gene TRBV18; D is uncertain. CDR1 and CDR2 (germline): KGHSH, LQKENI. The germline V and J ends were trimmed by 2 bases and 0 bases, with 7 bases remaining between them. The CDR3 spans 14 residues. The DNA of the CDR3 is TGTGCCAGCTCACCAAGCGGGGTGAACACTGAAGCTTTCTTT. Protein: CASSPSGVNTEAFF.

The CDR3 sequence is CASSLGGQGGEQFF. CDR3 sequence (DNA): TGTGCCAGCAGCTTAGGGGGACAGGGTGGTGAGCAGTTCTTC. The genes are TRBV7-9 and TRBJ2-1; 9 nucleotides agree with TRBD1. This CDR3 contains 14 residues. Germline CDR1 reads SEHNR; CDR2 reads FQNEAQ (reference sequence). V shed 1 base, J shed 9 bases, and the junction held 4 bases outside the gene matches.

This chain connects TRBV7-3 to TRBJ2-3, with TRBD1 as a possible D gene (5 bases). V shed 2 bases and J shed 4 bases, with 7 bases lying between them. This CDR3 is 13 amino acids long. Germline CDR1 is SGHTA and CDR2 is FQGTGA. The CDR3, as DNA: TGTGCCAGCAGCTTAGGACAAGCAGATACGCAGTATTTT. This translates into CASSLGQADTQYF.

V usage is TRBV7-2 and J usage is TRBJ2-3, with D possibly matching TRBD2 (5 bases). This CDR3 is 13 amino acids long. Trimming took 5 bases from V and 2 from J, leaving 8 bases between them. Germline V CDR1 and CDR2: SGHTA, FQGNSA. The CDR3 here is CASSPDFTDTQYF. For the CDR3, the DNA is TGTGCCAGCAGCCCGGACTTCACAGATACGCAGTATTTT. The full variable domain, with the rest looked up from reference TRBV7-2 and TRBJ2-3, is GAGVSQSPSNKVTEKGKDVELRCDPISGHTALYWYRQSLGQGLEFLIYFQGNSAPDKSGLPSDRFSAERTGGSVSTLTIQRTQQEDSAVYLCASSPDFTDTQYFGPGTRLTVL.

This chain uses TRBV20-1 with TRBJ1-4; no firm D call. This CDR3 is built from 11 residues. CDR1 is DFQATT, CDR2 SNEGSKA, per germline (reference sequence). The germline V and J ends were trimmed by 4 bases and 14 bases, with 14 bases remaining between them. The CDR3 sequence is CSAKRPQLLFF. CDR3 DNA sequence: TGCAGTGCTAAACGGCCACAGCTGCTGTTTTTT.

This clone was seen more than once but under ten times. V usage is TRBV10-3 and J usage is TRBJ2-7, with 9 bases fitting TRBD2. J was trimmed by 0 bases and V by 6 bases; bases with no gene match: 6. The CDR3 spans 15 residues. Germline V CDR1 and CDR2: ENHRY, SYGVKD. The DNA for the CDR3 is TGTGCCATCAGGAATAGCGGGAGTATCTCCTACGAGCAGTACTTC. Amino acid sequence: CAIRNSGSISYEQYF.

The chain has TRBV14 and TRBJ1-2; D is perhaps TRBD1 (6 bases). Between the trimmed V and J ends, which lost 4 bases and 6 bases, there was a span of 9 bases. Germline-derived CDR1 and CDR2 are SGHDN and FVKESK. The CDR3 has 12 amino acids. In DNA form, the CDR3 reads TGTGCCAGCAGCCGAGACAGGAATGGCTACACCTTC. Protein: CASSRDRNGYTF.

With respect to this clone: This specimen includes other DNA sequences encoding the same CDR3. V gene TRBV6-5 combines with J gene TRBJ1-5, with TRBD1 matching over 10 bases. J gave up 7 bases and V 6 bases, and 6 bases lay outside the gene matches. The CDR3 contains 14 residues. Germline lookup yields CDR1 MNHEY and CDR2 SVGAGI. In DNA, the CDR3 is TGTGCCAGCAGCCGGACAGGGGGGCGGCAGCCCCAGCATTTT. Translating it yields CASSRTGGRQPQHF.

In its sample, this clone was seen once. The rearrangement uses TRBV4-1 and TRBJ2-7; 7 positions match TRBD1. With V trimmed by 0 bases and J by 5 bases, 7 bases remained unmatched. CDR3 length equals 15 residues. CDR1 is MGHRA, CDR2 YSYEKL, per germline. CDR3 residues: CASSQDQRQGNEQYF. In DNA form, the CDR3 reads TGCGCCAGCAGCCAAGATCAGAGACAGGGAAACGAGCAGTACTTC.